This T cell receptor (beta chain) was identified during a study of T cell responses to AZD1222 COVID-19 vaccine. Whole-study findings and limits: Of the AZD1222 recipients, only six or seven were seropositive at baseline.

CDR1 is MNHNS, CDR2 SASEGT, per germline. With 4 bases removed from V and 0 bases from J, the gap between germline ends came to 13 bases. There are 16 residues in the CDR3. For this clone: The antigen remains unidentified.

Profiled with immunoSEQ multiplex PCR; TCRdb holds only in-frame clones, not every one. The data hold 90,000 to 120,000 clones, with 87% observed a single time. The rearrangement links TRBV6-1 to TRBJ1-5, with D perhaps matching TRBD1 (6 bases). This material consisted of peripheral blood, taken 28 days after the second AZD1222 dose. This TCR was recovered from an adult who received the AZD1222 COVID-19 vaccine. The CDR3 DNA reads TGTGCCAGCAGTGCCAGGGGCCGGTATAGCAATCAGCCCCAGCATTTT. Its translation: CASSARGRYSNQPQHF.